These 29 T cell receptor beta chains share one sample of origin, sequenced in a study of regulatory T cells in long-lasting Graves disease (dated by TCRdb to the early 2020s). Receptors were amplified or captured by multiplex PCR. TCRdb records Illumina HiSeq 4000 as the sequencer. To build TCR beta libraries, CDR3 regions were amplified by Arm-PCR using iRepertoire HTBI primers. TCRdb passed the public sequencing reads through fastp at Q25 and MiXCR, retaining productive beta sequences. Every CDR3 protein is listed once, alongside the most common genes and DNA of its rows. The sample records 400,000 to 600,000 distinct CDR3 sequences, under 25% of which are singletons. Around 7% of the sample comes from the top ten. This specimen's time point label, per the study, means: persistent/refractory GD, antithyroid drugs over 5 years with positive TRAb. RNA was extracted from PBMCs in TRIzol for both TCR sequencing and RNA sequencing.

The sequenced sample was peripheral blood mononuclear cells (PBMCs), obtained when the disease was refractory, from a patient treated with antithyroid drugs. The receptor source for this set is a female donor with Graves disease.

This clonotype was detected a few times. The rearrangement links TRBV5-5 to TRBJ1-3, with D possibly matching TRBD1 (5 bases). This CDR3 has 16 residues. Germline CDR1 is SGHKS and CDR2 is YYEKEE (reference sequence). With 0 bases removed from V and 2 bases from J, the gap between germline ends came to 12 bases. CDR3 in amino acids: CASSLDPGRTGNTIYF. DNA for the CDR3: TGTGCCAGCAGCTTGGATCCGGGGCGAACTGGAAACACCATATATTTT. Full variable domain (remainder filled in from reference TRBV5-5 and TRBJ1-3): DAGVTQSPTHLIKTRGQQVTLRCSPISGHKSVSWYQQVLGQGPQFIFQYYEKEERGRGNFPDRFSARQFPNYSSELNVNALLLGDSALYLCASSLDPGRTGNTIYFGEGSWLTVV.

This clonotype was observed many times. V is TRBV6-1 and J is TRBJ1-2; 7 bases fit TRBD1. Germline loops: CDR1 MNHNS, CDR2 SASEGT. The CDR3 contains 13 residues. V lost 5 bases and J lost 7; bases outside the gene matches: 7. CDR3 coding DNA: TGTGCCAGCAGTCGGCCGGGACAGCCTGGCTACACCTTC. Its protein is CASSRPGQPGYTF.

Many counts were recorded for this clonotype. This chain links TRBV20-1 with TRBJ2-5; 7 bases are shared with TRBD2. Germline CDR1 and CDR2: DFQATT and SNEGSKA (reference sequence). The CDR3 has 15 amino acids. Trimming at V came to 5 bases and at J to 5 bases, leaving 14 bases not matched to a gene. CDR3 sequence reads: CSAPSPTLGGETQYF. The CDR3 nucleotides read TGCAGTGCTCCCTCCCCGACTCTCGGGGGGGAGACCCAGTACTTC.

J is TRBJ1-6 and V is TRBV27; a possible D gene is TRBD1 (6 bases). The germline V gene has CDR1 MNHEY and CDR2 SMNVEV (reference sequence). The germline V and J ends were trimmed by 0 bases and 7 bases, with 10 bases remaining between them. The CDR3 has 15 residues. CDR3 residues: CASSLSIQGNSPLHF. The CDR3 nucleotides read TGTGCCAGCAGTTTATCGATACAGGGAAATTCACCCCTCCACTTT.

The chain couples TRBV30 to TRBJ2-5, with a weak D call TRBD1 (6 bases). The germline CDR1 and CDR2 sequences are GTSNPN and SVGIG (reference sequence). The CDR3 loop spans 13 amino acids. V lost 3 bases and J lost 7, with 15 bases in between. CDR3 nucleotides: TGTGCCTGGAGAAGAGGGGGTGGGGGGACCCAGTACTTC. It encodes CAWRRGGGGTQYF.

This clonotype came up a few times. This chain connects TRBV6-2 or TRBV6-3 to TRBJ2-4, with 10 bases identical to TRBD2. The CDR3 consists of 19 residues. The trim removed 0 bases at V and 1 base at J, leaving 9 bases unmatched. Germline CDR1 reads MNHEY; CDR2 reads SVGEGT. The CDR3 nucleotides are TGTGCCAGCAGTTACTCGTCCAGCGGGGGGGAAGGGGCCAAAAACATTCAGTACTTC. Residues: CASSYSSSGGEGAKNIQYF.

This clonotype was observed many times. The V and J genes are TRBV5-6 and TRBJ2-5, with D perhaps matching TRBD2 (5 bases). Per germline, CDR1 SGHDT and CDR2 YYEEEE. V lost 1 base, J lost 4 bases, and 8 bases lay in between. The CDR3 length is 13 residues. CDR3 protein: CASSLKAVETQYF. In DNA form, the CDR3 reads TGTGCCAGCAGCTTGAAAGCGGTAGAGACCCAGTACTTC.

A few counts support this clonotype. The rearrangement links TRBV29-1 to TRBJ2-7, with 9 nucleotides matching TRBD1. The CDR3 length is 15 residues. The germline gives CDR1 SQVTM, CDR2 ANQGSEA. The J segment lost 7 bases and the V segment lost 6 bases, leaving 16 bases of the junction unmatched. For the CDR3, the DNA is TGCAGCGTCGATCCCACAGGGACAGGGTGGGGTGAGCAGTACTTC. It yields the protein CSVDPTGTGWGEQYF.

This clonotype was counted ten times or more. This chain joins TRBV11-2 and TRBJ1-4; TRBD1 is a possible D gene (5 bases). Germline values: CDR1 SGHAT, CDR2 FQNNGV. The CDR3 loop spans 16 amino acids. V lost 0 bases and J 0 bases, leaving 8 bases between the germline ends. CDR3 amino acids: CASSLEYRTTNEKLFF. The CDR3 nucleotides read TGTGCCAGCAGCTTAGAATACAGGACAACTAATGAAAAACTGTTTTTT.

A few counts support this clonotype. This sequence joins TRBV20-1 and TRBJ2-5; 7 bases agree with TRBD1. Trimming at V came to 6 bases and at J to 6 bases, leaving 16 bases not matched to a gene. CDR1 and CDR2 from the germline V gene are DFQATT and SNEGSKA (reference sequence). The CDR3 spans 15 residues. The CDR3 spells CSATQARGGTKTQYF. CDR3 in DNA: TGCAGTGCCACTCAGGCGAGAGGGGGCACGAAGACCCAGTACTTC.

This clonotype was counted a single time. V usage is TRBV5-6 and J usage is TRBJ2-2; 12 nucleotides agree with TRBD2. The CDR3 sequence is 18 residues long. V was clipped by 4 bases and J by 4 bases; unmatched bases: 11. The germline gives CDR1 SGHDT, CDR2 YYEEEE. The chain's CDR3 is CASSQGLAGVGLTGELFF. The CDR3 DNA reads as TGTGCCAGCAGCCAGGGACTAGCGGGCGTCGGGCTCACCGGGGAGCTGTTTTTT.

This clonotype has just a few counts. The rearrangement joins TRBV28 to TRBJ2-1, with D hard to call. CDR3 length equals 13 residues. V shed 3 bases and J shed 6 bases, with 9 bases lying between them. The germline V gene encodes CDR1 MDHEN and CDR2 SYDVKM. The CDR3 here is CASSLPLGNEQFF. The CDR3 DNA follows: TGTGCCAGCAGTTTGCCCTTAGGCAATGAGCAGTTCTTC.

This clonotype appeared a few times. This chain joins TRBV6-1 and TRBJ2-7, with TRBD1 matching 12 bases. Germline-derived CDR1 and CDR2 are MNHNS and SASEGT. The CDR3 consists of 15 residues. V was pared by 6 bases and J by 2 bases, with 5 bases of the junction left unmatched. For the CDR3, the DNA is TGTGCCAGCAGACGGGACAGGGGGCTCCCCTACGAGCAGTACTTC. It encodes CASRRDRGLPYEQYF.

This clonotype has at least ten counts. This chain links TRBV24-1 with TRBJ2-7; TRBD1 matches 7 bases. V shed 3 bases, J shed 0 bases, and the junction held 7 bases outside the gene matches. The CDR3 length is 16 residues. Per germline, CDR1 KGHDR and CDR2 SFDVKD. The CDR3 region has the DNA TGTGCCACCAGTGATCCCGGGACAGAAGGCTCCTACGAGCAGTACTTC. The encoded protein is CATSDPGTEGSYEQYF.

There are a few counts of this clonotype. The chain has TRBV28 and TRBJ2-1, with 14 bases identical to TRBD2. V trimming: 2 bases; J trimming: 7 bases; junction bases outside the gene matches: 7. Per germline, CDR1 MDHEN and CDR2 SYDVKM. CDR3 length: 17 amino acids. For the CDR3, the DNA is TGTGCCAGCAGTTTAGCCCGACTAGCGGGAGGGAAGAATGAGCAGTTCTTC. As protein: CASSLARLAGGKNEQFF.

This clonotype came up many times. This chain links TRBV12-3 or TRBV12-4 with TRBJ1-5, with D hard to call. Trimming cost V 3 bases and J 0 bases, with 9 bases left between them. The CDR3 runs 15 residues. CDR3 in DNA: TGTGCCAGCAGTTTCGGGATTCTTAGCAATCAGCCCCAGCATTTT. This encodes CASSFGILSNQPQHF.

V usage is TRBV6-4 and J usage is TRBJ1-2; D remains unclear. Per the germline V gene, CDR1 is MRHNA and CDR2 is SNTAGT. CDR3 size: 13 residues. The V end lost 6 bases, the J end lost 2 bases, and 10 bases lay between the germline ends. The CDR3 here is CASRGDMNYGYTF. DNA of the CDR3: TGTGCCAGCAGGGGAGACATGAACTATGGCTACACCTTC.

This clonotype has ten or more counts. This chain links TRBV6-1 with TRBJ1-1, with D unclear. CDR1 and CDR2 from the germline V gene are MNHNS and SASEGT. V was pared by 5 bases and J by 4 bases, with 5 bases between. This CDR3 spans 11 amino acids. CDR3 residues: CASSRATEAFF. In DNA form, the CDR3 reads TGTGCCAGCAGTAGAGCCACTGAAGCTTTCTTT.

The sample holds many counts of this clonotype. The CDR3 DNA is TGTGCCAGCAGTGAAATTGGGGGAGTCCGGACCGGGGAGCTGTTTTTT. Amino acids: CASSEIGGVRTGELFF. This chain joins TRBV2 and TRBJ2-2; D tentatively reads TRBD1 or TRBD2 (5 bases each). Trimming pared 2 bases from V and 5 bases from J, leaving 15 bases between. This CDR3 spans 16 amino acids. Germline V gene sequence: CDR1 SNHLY, CDR2 FYNNEI.

The V call is TRBV12-3 or TRBV12-4, the J call TRBJ1-3; D perhaps matches TRBD1 (5 bases). This CDR3 is 16 amino acids long. V shed 5 bases and J shed 0 bases, with 14 bases lying between them. CDR3 in DNA: TGTGCCAGCAGTGGGCCATGGGGGTACTCTGGAAACACCATATATTTT. Amino acids: CASSGPWGYSGNTIYF.

This clonotype was seen repeatedly, ten times or more. The V call is TRBV27, the J call TRBJ2-5; D might be TRBD1 (5 bases). CDR1 and CDR2 (germline): MNHEY, SMNVEV (reference sequence). The length of the CDR3 is 15 residues. The V and J ends lost 0 bases and 1 base respectively, with 9 bases between them. This CDR3 is CASSLSWQGQETQYF. The CDR3, as DNA: TGTGCCAGCAGTTTATCGTGGCAGGGCCAAGAGACCCAGTACTTC.

This clonotype occurred many times. V gene TRBV13 combines with J gene TRBJ1-1; D might be TRBD1 (5 bases). Trimming took off 1 base at V and 0 bases at J, with 9 bases between the two ends. Germline CDR1 PRHDT, CDR2 FYEKMQ (reference sequence). This CDR3 region has 15 residues. CDR3 amino acids: CASSLAQGVNTEAFF. The CDR3 bases are TGTGCCAGCAGCTTAGCCCAGGGCGTGAACACTGAAGCTTTCTTT. Together with reference TRBV13 and TRBJ1-1, the CDR3 gives the full variable domain: AAGVIQSPRHLIKEKRETATLKCYPIPRHDTVYWYQQGPGQDPQFLISFYEKMQSDKGSIPDRFSAQQFSDYHSELNMSSLELGDSALYFCASSLAQGVNTEAFFGQGTRLTVV.

This clonotype was seen repeatedly, ten times or more. In DNA form, the CDR3 reads TGTGCCAGCAGTCGGGCTAGCGGTTCCTACGAGCAGTACTTC. It codes for CASSRASGSYEQYF. The rearrangement joins TRBV2 to TRBJ2-7, with 7 bases identical to TRBD2. The CDR3 is made up of 14 amino acids. With 5 bases clipped from V and 1 base from J, the junction kept 5 bases outside the gene matches. CDR1 SNHLY and CDR2 FYNNEI come from the germline V gene.

This clonotype has ten or more counts. This CDR3 is CASSSAGVGGQPQHF. The CDR3 coding sequence is TGTGCCAGCAGTTCAGCCGGGGTCGGAGGTCAGCCCCAGCATTTT. V usage is TRBV28 and J usage is TRBJ1-5, with no clear D. The germline V gene encodes CDR1 MDHEN and CDR2 SYDVKM. The CDR3 sequence is 15 residues long. Trimming pared 4 bases from V and 6 bases from J, leaving 16 bases between.

J is TRBJ1-5 and V is TRBV28; TRBD1 might be the D (6 bases). The CDR3 consists of 15 residues. V lost 6 bases to trimming and J lost 5 bases, with 17 bases between them. Germline V gene data show CDR1 as MDHEN and CDR2 as SYDVKM. CDR3 coding DNA: TGTGCCAGCAGGAACGGACAGAGGGGTTATCAGCCCCAGCATTTT. Translation: CASRNGQRGYQPQHF.

This clonotype has a count of ten or more. This chain uses TRBV11-2 with TRBJ1-2; no reliable D call. V lost 6 bases to trimming and J lost 6 bases, with 17 bases between them. The CDR3 loop spans 14 amino acids. In germline, CDR1 is SGHAT, CDR2 FQNNGV. CDR3 protein: CASRQTASKDGYTF. CDR3 coding DNA: TGTGCCAGCAGACAAACAGCTTCCAAGGATGGCTACACCTTC. The entire variable domain, with the rest obtained from reference TRBV11-2 and TRBJ1-2, is as follows: EAGVAQSPRYKIIEKRQSVAFWCNPISGHATLYWYQQILGQGPKLLIQFQNNGVVDDSQLPKDRFSAERLKGVDSTLKIQPAKLEDSAVYLCASRQTASKDGYTFGSGTRLTVV.

The chain combines TRBV11-2 with TRBJ2-1, with 7 bases identical to TRBD2. Germline trimming cut 5 bases from V and 0 bases from J; bases unmatched to any gene: 7. This CDR3 is built from 16 residues. Germline CDR1 SGHAT, CDR2 FQNNGV. The CDR3 DNA reads TGTGCCAGCAGCCCATCTAGCGGAAGCTCCTACAATGAGCAGTTCTTC. Its protein product is CASSPSSGSSYNEQFF.

This chain connects TRBV11-2 to TRBJ2-5; 9 positions match TRBD1. After removal of 5 bases from V and 2 bases from J, the junction contained 12 bases not matched to a gene. Germline-derived CDR1 and CDR2 are SGHAT and FQNNGV. The CDR3 loop spans 17 amino acids. CDR3 residues: CASSPEDRGNFQETQYF. The DNA for the CDR3 is TGTGCCAGCAGCCCCGAGGACAGGGGAAACTTTCAAGAGACCCAGTACTTC.

This clonotype was seen only a few times. The chain joins TRBV7-2 to TRBJ2-5; D tentatively fits TRBD1 or TRBD2 (5 bases each). CDR1 and CDR2 from the germline V gene are SGHTA and FQGNSA. V dropped 3 bases and J dropped 4 bases, with 18 bases sitting between them. The CDR3 has 16 residues. DNA for the CDR3: TGTGCCAGCAGCTTTTCCGGGACCGAGGACGGAGAGACCCAGTACTTC. Translation: CASSFSGTEDGETQYF.